The clone carrying this TCR beta chain was observed a handful of times. Its antigen is undetermined. CDR3 regions were amplified by Arm-PCR using iRepertoire HTBI primers to build TCR beta libraries. Original data processing: Across samples, roughly 58 TRBV and around 14 TRBJ segments were found. One entry per CDR3 protein, called by TCRdb with MiXCR from the multiplex PCR reads. The V and J calls were determined by TCRdb, not by the authors. The table shows about 660,000 distinct CDR3 sequences, with around 30% occurring only once. As for time point: persistent/refractory GD, antithyroid drugs over 5 years with positive TRAb. From PBMCs, RNA was extracted and then used to make the TCR library. The data were taken from a study of regulatory T cells in long-lasting Graves disease. Findings and limits, study-wide: Blood alone, not thyroid tissue, was studied.

With 4 bases clipped from V and 4 bases from J, the junction kept 5 bases outside the gene matches. CDR1 is SGHAT and CDR2 is FQNNGV in the germline V gene. The CDR3 runs to 14 residues. This rearrangement joins TRBV11-2 to TRBJ1-2; 8 bases align to TRBD1. Specimen: peripheral blood mononuclear cells (PBMCs), collected when the disease was refractory, from a patient treated with antithyroid drugs. The TCR originated in a female donor with Graves disease. This CDR3 reads CASSYTGGTYGYTF. In DNA form, the CDR3 reads TGTGCCAGCAGCTACACAGGGGGGACCTATGGCTACACCTTC.